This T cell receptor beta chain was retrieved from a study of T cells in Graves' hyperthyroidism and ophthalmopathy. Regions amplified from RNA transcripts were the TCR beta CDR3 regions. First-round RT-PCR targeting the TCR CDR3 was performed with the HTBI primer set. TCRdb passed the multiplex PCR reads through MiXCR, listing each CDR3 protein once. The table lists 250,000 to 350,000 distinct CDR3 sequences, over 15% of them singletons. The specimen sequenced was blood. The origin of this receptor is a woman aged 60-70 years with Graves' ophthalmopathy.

The CDR3 DNA is TGTGCCAGTAGTTGGAACAGGGGGCGCGGCAATCAGCCCCAGCATTTT. This gives the protein CASSWNRGRGNQPQHF. J is TRBJ1-5 and V is TRBV19; 9 nucleotides line up with TRBD1. This CDR3 has 16 residues. The germline gives CDR1 LNHDA, CDR2 SQIVND (reference sequence). Trimming removed 5 bases from V and 2 bases from J; junction bases left unmatched: 7.